The 24 T cell receptor beta chains given below trace back to one sample, sequenced in a study of technical replicates of blood from several donors. Produced via immunoSEQ multiplex PCR; TCRdb's table is partial and in-frame only. The table lists approximately 73,000 clones, around 95% of them singletons. Input material: T cells isolated from PBMCs. The receptors originated from a human donor in good health.

The J gene is TRBJ1-6, the V gene TRBV5-1, with 8 positions matching TRBD1. The ends lost 3 bases at V and 7 bases at J; junction bases unmatched: 6. The CDR3 totals 15 residues. CDR1 SGHRS and CDR2 YFSETQ come from the germline V gene. This CDR3 reads CASSSGTGTNSPLHF. CDR3 bases: TGCGCCAGCAGCTCCGGGACAGGAACGAATTCACCCCTCCACTTT. Together with reference TRBV5-1 and TRBJ1-6, the CDR3 gives the full variable domain: KAGVTQTPRYLIKTRGQQVTLSCSPISGHRSVSWYQQTPGQGLQFLFEYFSETQRNKGNFPGRFSGRQFSNSRSEMNVSTLELGDSALYLCASSSGTGTNSPLHFGNGTRLTVT.

The rearrangement uses TRBV30 and TRBJ1-1; TRBD1 matches 9 bases. Germline loops: CDR1 GTSNPN, CDR2 SVGIG (reference sequence). This CDR3 is 15 amino acids long. The V and J ends lost 2 bases and 11 bases, in that order; junction bases with no gene match: 15. DNA for the CDR3: TGTGCCTGGAGTCAACCGGGACAGGGCCATGGGAGGGCTTTCTTT. Its translation is CAWSQPGQGHGRAFF.

This sequence joins TRBV7-5 and TRBJ1-4. TRBV7-5 is listed as a pseudogene. This CDR3 spans 17 amino acids. The CDR3 loop is CVRSLVGGPGDMKKLFF. The CDR3, as DNA: TGTGTCAGAAGCTTAGTGGGGGGGCCAGGGGATATGAAAAAACTGTTTTTT.

The CDR3 coding sequence is TGTGCCAGCAGCTCACCATCTAAGGGGACAGGGTACTTC. As protein: CASSSPSKGTGYF. This chain connects TRBV11-2 to TRBJ2-7; 8 nucleotides match TRBD1. Germline V gene data show CDR1 as SGHAT and CDR2 as FQNNGV. The CDR3 sequence is 13 residues long. V lost 4 bases, J lost 12 bases, and 11 bases stayed unmatched.

In its sample, this clone was seen once. For the CDR3, the DNA is TGCGCCAGCAGTGAACGGCGGATCAATGAGCAGTTCTTC. Its protein is CASSERRINEQFF. V gene TRBV10-1 combines with J gene TRBJ2-1; D unclear. Trimming left V 3 bases short and J 6 bases short, with 9 bases between. CDR3 size: 13 residues. In germline, CDR1 is WNHNN, CDR2 SYGVQD (reference sequence).

The chain uses TRBV28 and TRBJ2-7, with 7 bases identical to TRBD1. CDR1 is MDHEN, CDR2 SYDVKM, per germline. This CDR3 is 15 amino acids long. V was clipped by 3 bases and J by 2 bases; unmatched bases: 7. The CDR3 reads CASSFPGTATYEQYF. The CDR3 region has the DNA TGTGCCAGCAGTTTTCCCGGGACAGCCACCTACGAGCAGTACTTC. The complete variable domain, with remaining parts taken from reference TRBV28 and TRBJ2-7, reads DVKVTQSSRYLVKRTGEKVFLECVQDMDHENMFWYRQDPGLGLRLIYFSYDVKMKEKGDIPEGYSVSREKKERFSLILESASTNQTSMYLCASSFPGTATYEQYFGPGTRLTVT.

V usage is TRBV6-5 and J usage is TRBJ1-2; 8 bases are shared with TRBD1. Per the germline V gene, CDR1 is MNHEY and CDR2 is SVGAGI. V gave up 6 bases and J gave up 4 bases; unmatched junction bases: 7. This CDR3 comprises 14 residues. The CDR3 protein is CASRRTGSPYGYTF. Here the CDR3 DNA reads TGTGCCAGCAGGCGGACAGGGAGCCCCTATGGCTACACCTTC.

V usage is TRBV11-3 and J usage is TRBJ2-3; D gene unclear. The V and J ends lost 1 base and 5 bases respectively, with 7 bases between them. The germline V gene has CDR1 SGHNT and CDR2 YENEEA. The CDR3 extends over 13 amino acids. The CDR3 here is CASSLGFIDTQYF. In DNA, the CDR3 is TGTGCCAGCAGCTTAGGTTTTATAGATACGCAGTATTTT. The variable domain in full, with the rest retrieved from reference TRBV11-3 and TRBJ2-3, is EAGVVQSPRYKIIEKKQPVAFWCNPISGHNTLYWYLQNLGQGPELLIRYENEEAVDDSQLPKDRFSAERLKGVDSTLKIQPAELGDSAVYLCASSLGFIDTQYFGPGTRLTVL.

This chain connects TRBV28 to TRBJ2-2; 11 nucleotides align to TRBD1. CDR1 is MDHEN, CDR2 SYDVKM, per germline. This CDR3 is 17 amino acids long. The ends lost 6 bases at V and 3 bases at J; junction bases unmatched: 9. Here the CDR3 reads CASSTRTGGFDTGELFF. For the CDR3, the DNA is TGTGCCAGCAGCACCAGGACAGGGGGCTTCGACACCGGGGAGCTGTTTTTT.

This chain links TRBV6-5 with TRBJ1-6; 8 bases agree with TRBD1. The CDR3 contains 15 residues. Germline V gene lookup returns CDR1 MNHEY and CDR2 SVGAGI. V shed 4 bases, J shed 9 bases, and the junction held 8 bases outside the gene matches. CDR3 residues: CASSSGTGLSSPLHF. The CDR3 bases are TGTGCCAGCAGTTCCGGGACAGGTTTGAGTTCACCCCTCCACTTT.

The chain combines TRBV11-3 with TRBJ2-7; a possible D gene is TRBD2 (5 bases). The length of the CDR3 is 16 residues. V was clipped by 5 bases and J by 4 bases, with 21 bases between them. CDR1 and CDR2 from the germline V gene are SGHNT and YENEEA. CDR3 bases: TGTGCCAGCAGCCCAACTACGCGGGTCAGACGTTACGAGCAGTACTTC. It is translated as CASSPTTRVRRYEQYF.

V gene TRBV12-5 combines with J gene TRBJ1-1; D ambiguous. Germline-derived CDR1 and CDR2 are LGHNT and FRNRAP. V was clipped by 2 bases and J by 1 base, with 5 bases between them. The CDR3 is 13 amino acids. CDR3 nucleotides: TGTGCTAGTGGTTTGTTAGAGAACACTGAAGCTTTCTTT. Translated, it gives CASGLLENTEAFF.

This rearrangement joins TRBV27 to TRBJ2-7, with TRBD1 as a possible D gene (6 bases). The V and J ends lost 7 bases and 5 bases respectively, with 18 bases between them. The length of the CDR3 is 14 residues. The germline V gene encodes CDR1 MNHEY and CDR2 SMNVEV (reference sequence). CDR3 loop: CASTSGGRGHEQYF. In DNA form, the CDR3 reads TGTGCCAGCACCTCAGGAGGCAGGGGTCACGAGCAGTACTTC.

In its sample, this clone was seen once. This chain joins TRBV11-2 and TRBJ2-1; TRBD2 agrees at 13 bases. The CDR3 has 17 residues. Unmatched junction bases numbered 6, after V lost 0 bases and J lost 7 bases. Germline loops: CDR1 SGHAT, CDR2 FQNNGV. The CDR3 loop reads CASSLELLAGGPNEQFF. The CDR3 DNA reads TGTGCCAGCAGCTTAGAGCTACTAGCGGGGGGGCCAAATGAGCAGTTCTTC.

The gene calls are TRBV7-8 and TRBJ1-5; possible D gene TRBD1, 6 bases. Germline CDR1 is SGHVS and CDR2 is FQNEAQ. With 5 bases removed from V and 1 base from J, the gap between germline ends came to 15 bases. The CDR3 spans 16 residues. The CDR3 sequence: CASSANRVSSNQPQHF. CDR3 nucleotides: TGTGCCAGCAGCGCAAACAGGGTATCGAGCAATCAGCCCCAGCATTTT. The full variable domain, in which reference TRBV7-8 and TRBJ1-5 provide the parts outside the CDR3, is GAGVSQSPRYKVAKRGQDVALRCDPISGHVSLFWYQQALGQGPEFLTYFQNEAQLDKSGLPSDRFFAERPEGSVSTLKIQRTQQEDSAVYLCASSANRVSSNQPQHFGDGTRLSIL.

The rearrangement joins TRBV10-3 to TRBJ2-2, with D possibly matching TRBD1 (7 bases). The germline V and J ends were trimmed by 3 bases and 6 bases, with 14 bases remaining between them. The CDR3 is 15 residues long. Germline-derived CDR1 and CDR2 are ENHRY and SYGVKD. As DNA, the CDR3 is TGTGCCATCAGTGAATACAGGGGAGGAGCCGGGGAGCTGTTTTTT. Residues: CAISEYRGGAGELFF.

The chain has TRBV11-1 and TRBJ1-1, with a weak D call TRBD1 (5 bases). This CDR3 contains 13 residues. Germline V CDR1 and CDR2: SGHAT, FQDESV (reference sequence). Trimming removed 5 bases from V and 0 bases from J, with 7 bases in between. CDR3 in DNA: TGTGCCAGCAGCCACAGGCTGAACACTGAAGCTTTCTTT. Translation: CASSHRLNTEAFF.

This chain uses TRBV27 with TRBJ2-4, with D possibly matching TRBD2 (6 bases). The germline gives CDR1 MNHEY, CDR2 SMNVEV (reference sequence). This CDR3 is built from 13 residues. The V and J ends lost 8 bases and 4 bases respectively, with 12 bases between them. CDR3 in amino acids: CASWTGRKNIQYF. The CDR3 DNA reads as TGTGCCAGCTGGACGGGGAGGAAAAACATTCAGTACTTC.

This rearrangement joins TRBV4-1 to TRBJ1-4; 7 bases are a match to TRBD1. Germline V CDR1 and CDR2: MGHRA, YSYEKL. V gave up 4 bases and J gave up 8 bases; unmatched junction bases: 10. This CDR3 contains 15 residues. The chain's CDR3 is CASSPRPGTDEKLFF. The DNA for the CDR3 is TGCGCCAGCAGCCCACGTCCCGGGACAGACGAAAAACTGTTTTTT.

The CDR3 DNA reads TGTGCCAGCAGCCCCCGGACAGTTGGGGACACTGAAGCTTTCTTT. This encodes CASSPRTVGDTEAFF. This chain connects TRBV4-2 to TRBJ1-1; maybe TRBD1 (6 bases). Germline V gives CDR1 LGHNA, CDR2 YNFKEQ. With 4 bases removed from V and 3 bases from J, the gap between germline ends came to 15 bases. This CDR3 region has 15 residues.

The V and J genes are TRBV7-9 and TRBJ1-2, with TRBD1 matching over 8 bases. The CDR3 spans 13 residues. The germline V gene has CDR1 SEHNR and CDR2 FQNEAQ (reference sequence). V gave up 4 bases and J gave up 7 bases; unmatched junction bases: 5. The CDR3 bases are TGTGCCAGCAGCTCGGACAGGGTTGGTGGCTACACCTTC. Protein: CASSSDRVGGYTF.

V is TRBV27 and J is TRBJ2-7; 7 nucleotides match TRBD2. CDR3 size: 14 residues. V trimming: 1 base; J trimming: 3 bases; junction bases outside the gene matches: 3. CDR1 MNHEY and CDR2 SMNVEV come from the germline V gene (reference sequence). The CDR3 is CASSLYSGNYEQYF. The CDR3 DNA reads as TGTGCCAGCAGTTTATACAGCGGGAACTACGAGCAGTACTTC.

This clone was observed a single time. The chain is built from TRBV7-8 and TRBJ2-7; 8 nucleotides line up with TRBD2. This CDR3 region has 16 residues. Germline V gives CDR1 SGHVS, CDR2 FQNEAQ. J gave up 6 bases and V 5 bases, and 15 bases lay outside the gene matches. In nucleotides, the CDR3 is TGTGCCAGCAGCCGAAATCGGACTAGCCGCCGGGGCGAGCAGTACTTC. Encoded protein: CASSRNRTSRRGEQYF.

The genes are TRBV28 and TRBJ2-7; 8 nucleotides agree with TRBD2. This CDR3 region has 11 residues. Looked up from germline, CDR1 is MDHEN and CDR2 is SYDVKM. After removal of 10 bases from V and 2 bases from J, the junction contained 1 base not matched to a gene. For the CDR3, the DNA is TGTGCCACGGGAGGGACCTACGAGCAGTACTTC. Protein: CATGGTYEQYF. The whole variable domain, filled in from reference TRBV28 and TRBJ2-7, reads DVKVTQSSRYLVKRTGEKVFLECVQDMDHENMFWYRQDPGLGLRLIYFSYDVKMKEKGDIPEGYSVSREKKERFSLILESASTNQTSMYLCATGGTYEQYFGPGTRLTVT.